The clone carrying this TCR beta chain rates as medium-sized (0.01 to 0.1%). The data originate from a study of read filtering for tumor transcriptome and immune sequencing. Molecular barcoded adaptors covering alpha/delta and beta/gamma chains were used on 400 to 450 ng RNA. TCRdb independently ran MiXCR on the reads; one entry per CDR3 protein. The sample records 9,000 to 9,500 distinct CDR3 sequences, about 16% being singletons. The germline V and J ends were trimmed by 2 bases and 4 bases, with 11 bases remaining between them. The CDR3 consists of 15 residues. Germline assignment: CDR1 MNHEY and CDR2 SVGEGT.

This sequence originates from a donor aged 40 or over with multiple myeloma. V usage is TRBV6-2 or TRBV6-3 and J usage is TRBJ1-4; no definite D call. Sequencing was performed on a population of CD138-negative cells sorted from bone marrow. CDR3 coding DNA: TGTGCCAGCAGTTACCCCCTCGGACGTAATGAAAAACTGTTTTTT. It is translated as CASSYPLGRNEKLFF.